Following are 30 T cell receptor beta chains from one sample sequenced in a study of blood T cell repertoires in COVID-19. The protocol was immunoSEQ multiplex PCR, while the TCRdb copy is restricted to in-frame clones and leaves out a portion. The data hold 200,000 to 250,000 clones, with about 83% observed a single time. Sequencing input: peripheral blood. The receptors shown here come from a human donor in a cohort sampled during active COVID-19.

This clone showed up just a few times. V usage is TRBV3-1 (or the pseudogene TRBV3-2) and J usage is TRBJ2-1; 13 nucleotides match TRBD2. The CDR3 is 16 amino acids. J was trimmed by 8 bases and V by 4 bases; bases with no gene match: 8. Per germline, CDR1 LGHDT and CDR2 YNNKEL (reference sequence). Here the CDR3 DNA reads TGTGCCAGCAGCCTCCAAACTAGCGGGGGGGTGCATGAGCAGTTCTTC. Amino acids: CASSLQTSGGVHEQFF.

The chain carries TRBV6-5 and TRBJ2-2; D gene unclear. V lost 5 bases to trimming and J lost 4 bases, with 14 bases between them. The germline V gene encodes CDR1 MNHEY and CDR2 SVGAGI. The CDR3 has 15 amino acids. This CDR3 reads CASSPPGFPTGELFF. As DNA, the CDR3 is TGTGCCAGCAGTCCCCCCGGGTTTCCCACCGGGGAGCTGTTTTTT.

The CDR3 loop reads CASSFPDRGETEAFF. The CDR3 DNA reads as TGTGCCAGCAGCTTTCCTGACAGGGGGGAGACTGAAGCTTTCTTT. The rearrangement uses TRBV5-4 and TRBJ1-1, with TRBD1 identical over 9 bases. V lost 2 bases to trimming and J lost 5 bases; unmatched junction nucleotides: 7. CDR3 length: 15 amino acids. Germline V gene lookup returns CDR1 SGHNT and CDR2 YYREEE (reference sequence).

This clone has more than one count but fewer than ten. The CDR3 loop is CAISEWRGSPLHF. The CDR3 bases are TGTGCCATCAGTGAGTGGCGAGGGTCACCCCTCCACTTT. The J gene is TRBJ1-6, the V gene TRBV10-3, with D hard to call. The CDR3 is made up of 13 amino acids. Trimming took 1 base from V and 10 from J, leaving 8 bases between them. The V gene's germline CDR1 is ENHRY and CDR2 SYGVKD.

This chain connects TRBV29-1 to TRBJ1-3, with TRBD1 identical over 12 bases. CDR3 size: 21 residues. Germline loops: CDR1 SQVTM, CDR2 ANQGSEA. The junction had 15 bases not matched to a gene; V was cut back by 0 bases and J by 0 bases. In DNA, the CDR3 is TGCAGCGTTGAAGATCCGGTAGGGACAGGGGGCGCGAGGAGCTCTGGAAACACCATATATTTT. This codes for CSVEDPVGTGGARSSGNTIYF.

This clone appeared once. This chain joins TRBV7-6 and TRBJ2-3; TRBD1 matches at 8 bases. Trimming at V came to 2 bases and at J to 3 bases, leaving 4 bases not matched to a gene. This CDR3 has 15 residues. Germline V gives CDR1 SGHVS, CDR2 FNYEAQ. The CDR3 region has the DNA TGTGCCAGCAGCTTAAGGACAGGGTATACAGATACGCAGTATTTT. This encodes CASSLRTGYTDTQYF.

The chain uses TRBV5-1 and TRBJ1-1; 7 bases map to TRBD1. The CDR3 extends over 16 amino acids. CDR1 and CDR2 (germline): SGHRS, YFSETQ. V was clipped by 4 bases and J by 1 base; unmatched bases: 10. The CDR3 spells CASSKTTGLGNTEAFF. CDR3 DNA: TGCGCCAGCAGCAAAACGACAGGGTTGGGGAACACTGAAGCTTTCTTT. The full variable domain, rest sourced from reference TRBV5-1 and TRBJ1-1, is KAGVTQTPRYLIKTRGQQVTLSCSPISGHRSVSWYQQTPGQGLQFLFEYFSETQRNKGNFPGRFSGRQFSNSRSEMNVSTLELGDSALYLCASSKTTGLGNTEAFFGQGTRLTVV.

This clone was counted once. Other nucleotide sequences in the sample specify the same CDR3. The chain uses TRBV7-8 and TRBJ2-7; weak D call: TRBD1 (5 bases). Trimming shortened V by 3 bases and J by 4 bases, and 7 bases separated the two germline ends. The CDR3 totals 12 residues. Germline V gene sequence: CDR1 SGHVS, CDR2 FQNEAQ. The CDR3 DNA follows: TGTGCCAGCAGCTTGCAGGGTTACGAGCAGTACTTC. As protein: CASSLQGYEQYF. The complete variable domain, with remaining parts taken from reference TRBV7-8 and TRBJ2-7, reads GAGVSQSPRYKVAKRGQDVALRCDPISGHVSLFWYQQALGQGPEFLTYFQNEAQLDKSGLPSDRFFAERPEGSVSTLKIQRTQQEDSAVYLCASSLQGYEQYFGPGTRLTVT.

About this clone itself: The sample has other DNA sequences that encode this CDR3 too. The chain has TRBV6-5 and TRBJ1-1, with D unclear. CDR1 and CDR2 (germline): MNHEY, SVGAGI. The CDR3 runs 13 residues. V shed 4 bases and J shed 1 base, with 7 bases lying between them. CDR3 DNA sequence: TGTGCCAGCAGTTCAACAGAGAACACTGAAGCTTTCTTT. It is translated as CASSSTENTEAFF.

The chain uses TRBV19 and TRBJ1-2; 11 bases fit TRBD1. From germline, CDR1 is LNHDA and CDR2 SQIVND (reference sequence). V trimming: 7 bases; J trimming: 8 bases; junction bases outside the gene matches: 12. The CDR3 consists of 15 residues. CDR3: CASTRPGTGGEGYTF. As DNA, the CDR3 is TGTGCCAGTACCCGGCCCGGGACAGGGGGTGAGGGCTACACCTTC. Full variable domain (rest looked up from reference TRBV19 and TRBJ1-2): DGGITQSPKYLFRKEGQNVTLSCEQNLNHDAMYWYRQDPGQGLRLIYYSQIVNDFQKGDIAEGYSVSREKKESFPLTVTSAQKNPTAFYLCASTRPGTGGEGYTFGSGTRLTVV.

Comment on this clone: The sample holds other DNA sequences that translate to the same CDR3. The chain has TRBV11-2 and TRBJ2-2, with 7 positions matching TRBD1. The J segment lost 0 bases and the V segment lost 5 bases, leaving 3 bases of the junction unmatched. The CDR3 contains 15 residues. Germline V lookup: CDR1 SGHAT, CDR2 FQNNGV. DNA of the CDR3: TGTGCCAGCAGCGCGCAGGGGGCGAACACCGGGGAGCTGTTTTTT. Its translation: CASSAQGANTGELFF.

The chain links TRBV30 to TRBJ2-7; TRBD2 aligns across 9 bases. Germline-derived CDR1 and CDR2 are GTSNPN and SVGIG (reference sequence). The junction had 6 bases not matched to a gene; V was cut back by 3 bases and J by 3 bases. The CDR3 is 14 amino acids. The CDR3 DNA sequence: TGTGCCTGGAGGAGAGCGGGGGGAGGCTACGAGCAGTACTTC. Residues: CAWRRAGGGYEQYF.

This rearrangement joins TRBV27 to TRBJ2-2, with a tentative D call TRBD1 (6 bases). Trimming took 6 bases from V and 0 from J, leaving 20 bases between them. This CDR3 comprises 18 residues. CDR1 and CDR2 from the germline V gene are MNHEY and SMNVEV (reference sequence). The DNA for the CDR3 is TGTGCCAGCAGAAAACTGGGATGGGACATCGCGAACACCGGGGAGCTGTTTTTT. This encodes CASRKLGWDIANTGELFF.

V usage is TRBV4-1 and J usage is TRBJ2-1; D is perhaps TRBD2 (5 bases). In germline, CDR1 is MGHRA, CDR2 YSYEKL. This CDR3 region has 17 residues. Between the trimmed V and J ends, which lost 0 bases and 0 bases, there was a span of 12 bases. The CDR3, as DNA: TGCGCCAGCAGCCAAGATGCGACTGGGAGCTCCTACAATGAGCAGTTCTTC. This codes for CASSQDATGSSYNEQFF.

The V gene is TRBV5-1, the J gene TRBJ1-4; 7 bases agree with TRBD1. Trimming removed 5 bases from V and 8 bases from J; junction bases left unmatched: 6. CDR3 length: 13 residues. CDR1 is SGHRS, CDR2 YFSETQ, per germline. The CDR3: CASSRGGQEKLFF. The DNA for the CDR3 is TGCGCCAGCAGTAGAGGGGGCCAGGAAAAACTGTTTTTT.

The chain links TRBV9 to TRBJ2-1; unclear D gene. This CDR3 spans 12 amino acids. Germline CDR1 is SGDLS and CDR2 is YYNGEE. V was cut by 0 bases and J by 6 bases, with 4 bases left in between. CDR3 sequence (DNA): TGTGCCAGCAGCGTAGCCCGCAATGAGCAGTTCTTC. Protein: CASSVARNEQFF. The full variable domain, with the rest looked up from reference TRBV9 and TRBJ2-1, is DSGVTQTPKHLITATGQRVTLRCSPRSGDLSVYWYQQSLDQGLQFLIQYYNGEERAKGNILERFSAQQFPDLHSELNLSSLELGDSALYFCASSVARNEQFFGPGTRLTVL.

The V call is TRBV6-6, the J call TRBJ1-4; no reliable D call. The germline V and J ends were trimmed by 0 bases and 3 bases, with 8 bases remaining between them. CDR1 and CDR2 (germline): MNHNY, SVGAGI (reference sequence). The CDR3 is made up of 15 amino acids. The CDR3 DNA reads TGTGCCAGCAGTTACTCGGGAGGTTCTAATGAAAAACTGTTTTTT. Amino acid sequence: CASSYSGGSNEKLFF.

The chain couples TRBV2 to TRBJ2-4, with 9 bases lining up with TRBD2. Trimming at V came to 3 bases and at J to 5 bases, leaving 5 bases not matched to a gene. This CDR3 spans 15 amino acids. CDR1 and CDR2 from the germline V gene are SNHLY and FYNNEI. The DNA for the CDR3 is TGTGCCAGCAGTGAGGGTGCTAGCGGGGAAAACATTCAGTACTTC. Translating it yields CASSEGASGENIQYF.

This CDR3 is CASSRGQGYGYTF. The CDR3 nucleotides read TGTGCCAGTAGTAGGGGACAGGGATATGGCTACACCTTC. The V and J genes are TRBV19 and TRBJ1-2, with 9 bases identical to TRBD1. This CDR3 spans 13 amino acids. With V trimmed by 4 bases and J by 5 bases, 2 bases remained unmatched. CDR1 is LNHDA, CDR2 SQIVND, per germline (reference sequence).

In DNA form, the CDR3 reads TGTGCCACCAGCAGACCTGGACAGAGAAGCTCCTACGAGCAGTACTTC. Encoded protein: CATSRPGQRSSYEQYF. The chain couples TRBV15 to TRBJ2-7, with a weak D call TRBD1 (6 bases). The length of the CDR3 is 16 residues. Trimming removed 2 bases at V and 0 bases at J, with 14 bases between. Germline V lookup: CDR1 LNHNV, CDR2 YYDKDF (reference sequence).

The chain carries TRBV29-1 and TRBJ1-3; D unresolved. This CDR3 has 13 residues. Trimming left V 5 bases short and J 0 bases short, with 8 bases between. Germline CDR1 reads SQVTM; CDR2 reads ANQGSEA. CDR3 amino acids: CSVTMSSGNTIYF. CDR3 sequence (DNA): TGCAGCGTTACTATGTCCTCTGGAAACACCATATATTTT.

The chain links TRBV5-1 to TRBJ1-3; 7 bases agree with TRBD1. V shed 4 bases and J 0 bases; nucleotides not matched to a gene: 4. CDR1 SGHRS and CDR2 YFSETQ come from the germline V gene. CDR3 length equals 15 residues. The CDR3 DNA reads TGCGCCAGCAGCCGTACAGGGGACTCTGGAAACACCATATATTTT. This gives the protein CASSRTGDSGNTIYF.

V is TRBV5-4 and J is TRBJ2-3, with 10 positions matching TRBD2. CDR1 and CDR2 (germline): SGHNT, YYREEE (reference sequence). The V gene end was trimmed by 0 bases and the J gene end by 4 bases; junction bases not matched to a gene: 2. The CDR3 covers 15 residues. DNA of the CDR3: TGTGCCAGCAGCTTGGCTAGCGGGAGAGCAGATACGCAGTATTTT. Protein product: CASSLASGRADTQYF.

In nucleotides, the CDR3 is TGTGCCAGCAGTTTAATCGTGGTTGAGCGTTACGAGCAGTACTTC. This translates into CASSLIVVERYEQYF. The gene calls are TRBV28 and TRBJ2-7; no definite D call. The germline gives CDR1 MDHEN, CDR2 SYDVKM. CDR3 length: 15 amino acids. The V and J ends lost 2 bases and 4 bases respectively, with 15 bases between them. The full variable domain, completed using reference TRBV28 and TRBJ2-7, is DVKVTQSSRYLVKRTGEKVFLECVQDMDHENMFWYRQDPGLGLRLIYFSYDVKMKEKGDIPEGYSVSREKKERFSLILESASTNQTSMYLCASSLIVVERYEQYFGPGTRLTVT.

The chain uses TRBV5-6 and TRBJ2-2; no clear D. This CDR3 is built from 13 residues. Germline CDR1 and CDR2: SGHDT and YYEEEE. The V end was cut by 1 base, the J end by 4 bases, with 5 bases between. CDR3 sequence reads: CASSLLSTGELFF. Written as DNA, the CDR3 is TGTGCCAGCAGCTTGCTCAGCACCGGGGAGCTGTTTTTT.

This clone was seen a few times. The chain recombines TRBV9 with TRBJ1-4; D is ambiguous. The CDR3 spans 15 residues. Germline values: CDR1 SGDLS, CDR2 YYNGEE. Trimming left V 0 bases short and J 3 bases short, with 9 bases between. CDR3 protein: CASSVGIGANEKLFF. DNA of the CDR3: TGTGCCAGCAGCGTAGGAATCGGTGCTAATGAAAAACTGTTTTTT. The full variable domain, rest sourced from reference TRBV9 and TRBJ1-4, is DSGVTQTPKHLITATGQRVTLRCSPRSGDLSVYWYQQSLDQGLQFLIQYYNGEERAKGNILERFSAQQFPDLHSELNLSSLELGDSALYFCASSVGIGANEKLFFGSGTQLSVL.

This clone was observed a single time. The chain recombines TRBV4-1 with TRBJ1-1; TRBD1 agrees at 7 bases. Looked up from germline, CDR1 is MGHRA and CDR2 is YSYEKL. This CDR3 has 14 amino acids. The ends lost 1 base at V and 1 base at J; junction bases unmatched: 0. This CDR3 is CASSQGQGNTEAFF. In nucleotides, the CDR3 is TGCGCCAGCAGCCAAGGACAGGGGAACACTGAAGCTTTCTTT.

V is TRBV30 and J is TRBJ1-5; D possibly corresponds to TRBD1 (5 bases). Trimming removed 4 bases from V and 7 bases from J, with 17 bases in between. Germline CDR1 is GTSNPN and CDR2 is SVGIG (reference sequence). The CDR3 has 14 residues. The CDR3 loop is CAWKSRFGGQPQHF. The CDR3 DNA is TGTGCCTGGAAATCCAGGTTCGGGGGACAGCCCCAGCATTTT. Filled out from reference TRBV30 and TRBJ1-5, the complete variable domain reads SQTIHQWPATLVQPVGSPLSLECTVEGTSNPNLYWYRQAAGRGLQLLFYSVGIGQISSEVPQNLSASRPQDRQFILSSKKLLLSDSGFYLCAWKSRFGGQPQHFGDGTRLSIL.

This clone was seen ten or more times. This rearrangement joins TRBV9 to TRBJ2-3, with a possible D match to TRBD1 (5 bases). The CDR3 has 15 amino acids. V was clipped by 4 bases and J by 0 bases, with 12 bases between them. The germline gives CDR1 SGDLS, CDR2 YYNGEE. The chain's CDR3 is CASSPTTVSTDTQYF. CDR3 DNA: TGTGCCAGCAGCCCCACGACAGTTAGCACAGATACGCAGTATTTT.

The CDR3 loop is CATRQGGTGELFF. The CDR3 coding sequence is TGTGCCACGCGACAGGGGGGAACCGGGGAGCTGTTTTTT. The chain employs TRBV10-3 and TRBJ2-2, with TRBD1 matching over 9 bases. The CDR3 spans 13 residues. CDR1 and CDR2 from the germline V gene are ENHRY and SYGVKD. Trimming cost V 10 bases and J 5 bases; bases outside gene matches: 5.